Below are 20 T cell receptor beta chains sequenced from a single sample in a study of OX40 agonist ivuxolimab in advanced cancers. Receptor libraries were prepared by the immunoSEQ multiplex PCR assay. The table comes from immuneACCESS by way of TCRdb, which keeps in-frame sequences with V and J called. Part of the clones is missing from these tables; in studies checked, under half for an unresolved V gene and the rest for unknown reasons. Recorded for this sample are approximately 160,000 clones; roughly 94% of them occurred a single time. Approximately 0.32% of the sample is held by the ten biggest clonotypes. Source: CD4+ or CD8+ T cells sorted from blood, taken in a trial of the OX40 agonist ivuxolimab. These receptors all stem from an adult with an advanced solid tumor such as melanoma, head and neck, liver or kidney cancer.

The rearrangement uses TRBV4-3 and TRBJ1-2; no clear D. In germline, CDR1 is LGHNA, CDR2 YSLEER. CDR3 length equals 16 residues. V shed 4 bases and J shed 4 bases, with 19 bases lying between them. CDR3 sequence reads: CASSPYARRQIYGYTF. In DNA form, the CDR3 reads TGCGCCAGCAGCCCCTATGCTCGGAGGCAGATCTATGGCTACACCTTC.

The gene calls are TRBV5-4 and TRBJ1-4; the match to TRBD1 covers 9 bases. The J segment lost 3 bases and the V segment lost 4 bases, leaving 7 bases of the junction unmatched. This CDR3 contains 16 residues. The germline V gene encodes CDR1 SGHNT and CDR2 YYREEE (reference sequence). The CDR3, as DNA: TGTGCCAGCAGCCAGGGACAGGGAACAGCTAATGAAAAACTGTTTTTT. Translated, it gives CASSQGQGTANEKLFF.

The DNA of the CDR3 is TGTGCCAGCAGCCTACAGGGCCCCCAAAATCAGCCCCAGCATTTT. This codes for CASSLQGPQNQPQHF. V gene TRBV6-5 combines with J gene TRBJ1-5; D might be TRBD1 (6 bases). CDR1 and CDR2 from the germline V gene are MNHEY and SVGAGI. This CDR3 region has 15 residues. V was pared by 6 bases and J by 4 bases, with 16 bases between.

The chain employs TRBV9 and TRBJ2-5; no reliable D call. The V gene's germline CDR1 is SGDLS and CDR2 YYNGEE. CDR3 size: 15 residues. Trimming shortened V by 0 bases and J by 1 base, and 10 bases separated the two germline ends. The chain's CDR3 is CASSVAAALQETQYF. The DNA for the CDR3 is TGTGCCAGCAGCGTAGCCGCCGCCCTCCAAGAGACCCAGTACTTC.

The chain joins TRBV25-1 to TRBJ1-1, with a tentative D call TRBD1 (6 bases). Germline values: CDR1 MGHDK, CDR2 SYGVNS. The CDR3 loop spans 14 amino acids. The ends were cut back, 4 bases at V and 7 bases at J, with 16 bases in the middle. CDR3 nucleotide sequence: TGTGCCAGCAGTGTAACTGGGACAATCCTTGAAGCTTTCTTT. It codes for CASSVTGTILEAFF.

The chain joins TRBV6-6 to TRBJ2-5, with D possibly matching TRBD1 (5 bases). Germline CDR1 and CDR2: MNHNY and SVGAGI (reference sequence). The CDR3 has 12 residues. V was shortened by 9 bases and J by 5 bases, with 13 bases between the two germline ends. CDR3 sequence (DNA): TGTGCCAGTCGGTCAGCAGGGGAGACCCAGTACTTC. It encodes CASRSAGETQYF.

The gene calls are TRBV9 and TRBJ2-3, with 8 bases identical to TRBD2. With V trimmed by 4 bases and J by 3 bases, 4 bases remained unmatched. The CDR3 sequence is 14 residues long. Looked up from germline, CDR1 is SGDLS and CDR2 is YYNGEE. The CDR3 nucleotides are TGTGCCAGCAGCATCAGCGGGAGTACAGATACGCAGTATTTT. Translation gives CASSISGSTDTQYF.

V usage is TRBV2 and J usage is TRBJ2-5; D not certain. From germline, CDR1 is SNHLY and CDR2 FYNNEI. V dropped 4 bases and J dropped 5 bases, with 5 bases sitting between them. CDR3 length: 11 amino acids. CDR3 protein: CASSVEETQYF. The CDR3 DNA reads TGTGCCAGCAGTGTCGAGGAGACCCAGTACTTC.

CDR3 DNA: TGTGCCAGCAGCTCCCGCCCCACAGGGGACGAGCAGTACTTC. Translation: CASSSRPTGDEQYF. The chain employs TRBV7-2 and TRBJ2-7; 7 nucleotides match TRBD1. V dropped 4 bases and J dropped 5; count of bases not matched to a gene: 8. The CDR3 sequence is 14 residues long. Germline V gives CDR1 SGHTA, CDR2 FQGNSA.

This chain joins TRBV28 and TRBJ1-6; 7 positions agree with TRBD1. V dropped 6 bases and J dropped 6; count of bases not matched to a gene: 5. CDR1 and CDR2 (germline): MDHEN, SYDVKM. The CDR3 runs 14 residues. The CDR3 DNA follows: TGTGCCAGCAGGAAAGGGACAGCTAATTCACCCCTCCACTTT. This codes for CASRKGTANSPLHF.

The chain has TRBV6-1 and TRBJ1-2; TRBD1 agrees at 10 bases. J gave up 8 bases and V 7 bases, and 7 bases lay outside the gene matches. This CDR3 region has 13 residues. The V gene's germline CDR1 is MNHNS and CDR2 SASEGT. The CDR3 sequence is CASTPDRGGGYTF. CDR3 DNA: TGTGCCAGCACCCCGGACAGGGGGGGCGGCTACACCTTC.

CDR3 nucleotide sequence: TGTGCCAGCAGGGACAGAGCAACTCCCAGGAACACCGGGGAGCTGTTTTTT. Translation gives CASRDRATPRNTGELFF. The chain combines TRBV25-1 with TRBJ2-2; a weak D match, TRBD1 (6 bases). The CDR3 has 17 amino acids. Germline values: CDR1 MGHDK, CDR2 SYGVNS. V lost 6 bases to trimming and J lost 1 base, with 18 bases between them.

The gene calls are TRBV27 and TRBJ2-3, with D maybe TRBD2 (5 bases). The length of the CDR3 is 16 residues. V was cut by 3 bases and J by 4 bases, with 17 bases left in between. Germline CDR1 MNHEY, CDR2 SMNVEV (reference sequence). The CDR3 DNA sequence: TGTGCCAGCAGTTTCCCAACTGGACTTCTCGCAGATACGCAGTATTTT. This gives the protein CASSFPTGLLADTQYF.

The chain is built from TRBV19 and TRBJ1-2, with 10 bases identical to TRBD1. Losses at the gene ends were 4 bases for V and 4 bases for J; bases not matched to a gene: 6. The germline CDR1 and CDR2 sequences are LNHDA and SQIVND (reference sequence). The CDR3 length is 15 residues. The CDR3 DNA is TGTGCCAGTAGTAGAGGACAGGGGGGACCCTATGGCTACACCTTC. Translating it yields CASSRGQGGPYGYTF.

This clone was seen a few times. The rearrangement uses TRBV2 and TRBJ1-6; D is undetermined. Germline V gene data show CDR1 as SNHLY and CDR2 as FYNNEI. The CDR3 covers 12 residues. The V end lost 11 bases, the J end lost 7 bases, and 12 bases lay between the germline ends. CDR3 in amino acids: CAAATRNSPLHF. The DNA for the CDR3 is TGTGCCGCAGCCACAAGGAATTCACCCCTCCACTTT.

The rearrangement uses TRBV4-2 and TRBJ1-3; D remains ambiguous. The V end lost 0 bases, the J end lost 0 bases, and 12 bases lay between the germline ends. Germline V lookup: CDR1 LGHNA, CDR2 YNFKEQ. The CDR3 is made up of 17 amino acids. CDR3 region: CASSQEAGRFSGNTIYF. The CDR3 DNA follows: TGTGCCAGCAGCCAAGAAGCCGGACGGTTCTCTGGAAACACCATATATTTT.

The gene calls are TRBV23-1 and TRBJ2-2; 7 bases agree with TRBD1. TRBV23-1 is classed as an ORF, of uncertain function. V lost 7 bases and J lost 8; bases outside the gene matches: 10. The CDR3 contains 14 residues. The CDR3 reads CASTDRVVSGELFF. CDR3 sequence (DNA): TGCGCCAGCACCGACAGGGTAGTATCGGGGGAGCTGTTTTTT.

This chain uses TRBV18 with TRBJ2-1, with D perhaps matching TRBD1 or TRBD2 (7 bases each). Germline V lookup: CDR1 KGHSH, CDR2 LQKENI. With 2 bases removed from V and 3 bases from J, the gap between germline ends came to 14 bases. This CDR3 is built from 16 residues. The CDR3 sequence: CASSPREGAGYNEQFF. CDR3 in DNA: TGTGCCAGCTCACCAAGGGAGGGGGCGGGCTACAATGAGCAGTTCTTC.

The CDR3 region is CASGSSVGYGYTF. The CDR3 DNA sequence: TGTGCCAGCGGATCGAGCGTCGGCTATGGCTACACCTTC. V gene TRBV6-5 combines with J gene TRBJ1-2; D unresolved. Trimming cost V 8 bases and J 4 bases, with 14 bases left between them. CDR3 length: 13 amino acids. Germline assignment: CDR1 MNHEY and CDR2 SVGAGI.

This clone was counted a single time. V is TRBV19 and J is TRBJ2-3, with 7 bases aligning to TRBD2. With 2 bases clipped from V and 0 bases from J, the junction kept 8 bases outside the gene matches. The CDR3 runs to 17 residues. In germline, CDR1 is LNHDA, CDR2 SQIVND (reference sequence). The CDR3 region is CASSIRASGTSTDTQYF. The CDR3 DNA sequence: TGTGCCAGTAGTATAAGGGCTAGCGGAACCAGCACAGATACGCAGTATTTT.